This T cell receptor (beta chain) emerged from a study of vaccination and CD4 T cells after COVID-19. The germline V gene has CDR1 SGHDT and CDR2 YYEEEE. Between the trimmed V and J ends, which lost 4 bases and 1 base, there was a span of 11 bases. The CDR3 consists of 14 residues. The Oncomine TCR Beta short-read assay was applied to DNA of cultured CD4+ T cells. Scientists extracted genomic DNA from CD4+ T cells grown in culture. TCRdb redid the calling of the PCR reads with MiXCR, one entry per CDR3 protein. Of 12,000 or so distinct CDR3 sequences in the sample, around half were seen once. Indicated treatment: roughly 11-day PBMC culture with coronavirus spike peptide pools or control peptides (ViraFEST assay). ViraFEST used peptide pools to expand antigen-specific T cells and subsequently sequenced their TCRs. Positive tests by PCR, dated March to December 2020, predated US Alpha, Beta and Delta variants.

As regards this clonotype: The antigen is not known.

The chain carries TRBV5-6 and TRBJ2-5; D gene uncertain. Sequenced input: CD4+ T cells from blood, cultured in vitro. This sequence originates from a human donor who had recovered from COVID-19. This chain's CDR3 is CASSPNLAQETQYF. The DNA for the CDR3 is TGTGCCAGCAGCCCCAATCTGGCCCAAGAGACCCAGTACTTC.